This T cell receptor (beta chain) was obtained from a study of vaccination and CD4 T cells after COVID-19. Study as a whole: Post-vaccination specimens were collected at a median of about 68 days following dose two (range 14 to 241).

The V end lost 5 bases, the J end lost 0 bases, and 12 bases lay between the germline ends. Germline lookup yields CDR1 MRHNA and CDR2 SNTAGT. CDR3 size: 15 residues. Time point of the sample: late sampling 161 to 241 days after vaccination in three convalescent patients. Treatment: roughly 10-day PBMC culture with coronavirus spike peptide pools or control peptides (ViraFEST assay). Antigen-specific T cells were expanded with peptide pools by ViraFEST, and TCRs were then sequenced. CD4+ T cells that had been cultured provided DNA sequenced with the Oncomine TCR Beta short-read assay. TCRdb re-analysed the PCR reads in MiXCR, keeping a single row per CDR3 protein. The sample has about 26,000 distinct CDR3 sequences; less than 45% are singletons. As for this clonotype: No antigen is known for it.

Study-wide results and caveats: A relatively small number of convalescent patients were studied, and no early post-infection timepoints were included.

The receptor was derived from a human donor who had recovered from COVID-19. Sample: CD4+ T cells from blood, cultured in vitro, taken about 7 months after SARS-CoV-2 vaccination. The chain combines TRBV6-4 with TRBJ2-3, with D possibly being TRBD1 or TRBD2 (5 bases each). This chain's CDR3 is CASSKRDGSTDTQYF. The CDR3 DNA reads as TGTGCCAGCAGTAAAAGGGACGGAAGCACAGATACGCAGTATTTT.